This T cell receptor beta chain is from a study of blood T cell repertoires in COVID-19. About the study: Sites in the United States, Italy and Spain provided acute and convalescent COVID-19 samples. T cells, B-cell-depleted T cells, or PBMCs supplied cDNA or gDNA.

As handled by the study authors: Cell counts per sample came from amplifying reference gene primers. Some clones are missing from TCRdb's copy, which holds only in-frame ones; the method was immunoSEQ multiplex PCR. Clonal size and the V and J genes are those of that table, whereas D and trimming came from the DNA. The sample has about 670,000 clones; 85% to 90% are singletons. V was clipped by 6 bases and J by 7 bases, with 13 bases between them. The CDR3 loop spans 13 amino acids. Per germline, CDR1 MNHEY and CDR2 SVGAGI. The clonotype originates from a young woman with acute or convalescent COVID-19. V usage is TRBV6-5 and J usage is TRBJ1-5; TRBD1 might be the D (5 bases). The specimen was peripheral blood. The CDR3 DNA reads TGTGCCAGCAGCGCAGGGTCCCCACAGCCCCAGCATTTT. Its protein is CASSAGSPQPQHF.